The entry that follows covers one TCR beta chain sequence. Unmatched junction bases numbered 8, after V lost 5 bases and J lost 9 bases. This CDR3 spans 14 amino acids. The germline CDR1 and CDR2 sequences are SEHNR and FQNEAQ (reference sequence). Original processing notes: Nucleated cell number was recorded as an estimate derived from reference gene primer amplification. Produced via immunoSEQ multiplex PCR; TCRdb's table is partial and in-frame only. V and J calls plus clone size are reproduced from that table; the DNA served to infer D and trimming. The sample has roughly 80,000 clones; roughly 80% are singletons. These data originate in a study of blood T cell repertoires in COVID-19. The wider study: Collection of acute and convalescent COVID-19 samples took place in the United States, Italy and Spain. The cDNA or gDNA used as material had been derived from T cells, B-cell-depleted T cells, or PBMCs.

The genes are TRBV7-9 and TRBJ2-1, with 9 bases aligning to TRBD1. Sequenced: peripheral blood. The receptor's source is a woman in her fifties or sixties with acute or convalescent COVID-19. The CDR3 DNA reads TGTGCCAGCAGCCACCGACAGGGGGAAGGTGAGCAGTTCTTC. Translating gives CASSHRQGEGEQFF.